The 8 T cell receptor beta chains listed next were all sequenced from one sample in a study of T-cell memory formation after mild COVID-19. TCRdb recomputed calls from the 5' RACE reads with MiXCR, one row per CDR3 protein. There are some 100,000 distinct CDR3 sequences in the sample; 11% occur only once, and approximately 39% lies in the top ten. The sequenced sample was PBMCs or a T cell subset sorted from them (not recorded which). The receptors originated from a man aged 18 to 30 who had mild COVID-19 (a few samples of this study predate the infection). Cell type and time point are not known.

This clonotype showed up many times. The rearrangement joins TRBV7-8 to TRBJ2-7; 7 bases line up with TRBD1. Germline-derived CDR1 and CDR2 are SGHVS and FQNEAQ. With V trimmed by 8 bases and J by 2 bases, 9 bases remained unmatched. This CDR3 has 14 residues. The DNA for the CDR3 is TGTGCCAGCCAGGGGGACAGCGCAACCTACGAGCAGTACTTC. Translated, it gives CASQGDSATYEQYF.

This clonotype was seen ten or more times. CDR3 in amino acids: CSARGQVSSYEQYF. The CDR3 DNA is TGCAGTGCTAGAGGGCAGGTGAGCTCCTACGAGCAGTACTTC. V usage is TRBV20-1 and J usage is TRBJ2-7; the D is unclear. V was pared by 1 base and J by 0 bases, with 10 bases between. CDR1 and CDR2 from the germline V gene are DFQATT and SNEGSKA (reference sequence). The CDR3 extends over 14 amino acids.

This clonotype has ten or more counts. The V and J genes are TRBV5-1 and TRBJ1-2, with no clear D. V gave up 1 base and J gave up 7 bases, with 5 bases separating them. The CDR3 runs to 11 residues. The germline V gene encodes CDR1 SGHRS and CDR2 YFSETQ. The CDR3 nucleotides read TGCGCCAGCAGCTTGTTTGGTGGCTACACCTTC. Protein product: CASSLFGGYTF.

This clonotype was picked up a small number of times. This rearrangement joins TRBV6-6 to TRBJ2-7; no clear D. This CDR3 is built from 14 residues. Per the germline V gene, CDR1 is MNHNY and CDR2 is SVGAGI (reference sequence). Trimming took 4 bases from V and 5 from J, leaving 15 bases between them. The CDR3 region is CASSSSAVSHEQYV. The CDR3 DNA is TGTGCCAGCAGTTCCTCGGCAGTCTCGCACGAGCAGTACGTC.

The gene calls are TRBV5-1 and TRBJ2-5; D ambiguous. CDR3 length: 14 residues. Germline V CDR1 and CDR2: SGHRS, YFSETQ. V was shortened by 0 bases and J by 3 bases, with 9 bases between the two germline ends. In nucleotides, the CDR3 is TGCGCCAGCAGCTTGGTTGTACTGGAAGAGACCCAGTACTTC. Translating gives CASSLVVLEETQYF.

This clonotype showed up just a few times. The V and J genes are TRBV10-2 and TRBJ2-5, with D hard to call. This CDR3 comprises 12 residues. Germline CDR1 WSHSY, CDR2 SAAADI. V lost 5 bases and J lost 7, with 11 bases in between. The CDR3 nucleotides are TGCGCCAGCAGTTCTTCTCTAGGGACCCAGTACTTC. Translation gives CASSSSLGTQYF.

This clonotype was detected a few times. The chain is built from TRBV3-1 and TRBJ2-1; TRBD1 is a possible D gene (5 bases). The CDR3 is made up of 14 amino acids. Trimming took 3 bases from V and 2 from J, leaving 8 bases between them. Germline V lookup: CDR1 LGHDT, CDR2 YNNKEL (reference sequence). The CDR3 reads CASSHDSPYNEQFF. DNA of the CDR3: TGTGCCAGCAGCCACGACAGTCCCTACAATGAGCAGTTCTTC.

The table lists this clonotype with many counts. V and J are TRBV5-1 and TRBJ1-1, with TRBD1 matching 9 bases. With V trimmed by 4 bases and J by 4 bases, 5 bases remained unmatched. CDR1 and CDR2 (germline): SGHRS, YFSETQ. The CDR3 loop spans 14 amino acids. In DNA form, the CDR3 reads TGCGCCAGCAGCGCAGGGACAGGGACCACTGAAGCTTTCTTT. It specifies CASSAGTGTTEAFF. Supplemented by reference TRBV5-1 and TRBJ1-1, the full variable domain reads KAGVTQTPRYLIKTRGQQVTLSCSPISGHRSVSWYQQTPGQGLQFLFEYFSETQRNKGNFPGRFSGRQFSNSRSEMNVSTLELGDSALYLCASSAGTGTTEAFFGQGTRLTVV.